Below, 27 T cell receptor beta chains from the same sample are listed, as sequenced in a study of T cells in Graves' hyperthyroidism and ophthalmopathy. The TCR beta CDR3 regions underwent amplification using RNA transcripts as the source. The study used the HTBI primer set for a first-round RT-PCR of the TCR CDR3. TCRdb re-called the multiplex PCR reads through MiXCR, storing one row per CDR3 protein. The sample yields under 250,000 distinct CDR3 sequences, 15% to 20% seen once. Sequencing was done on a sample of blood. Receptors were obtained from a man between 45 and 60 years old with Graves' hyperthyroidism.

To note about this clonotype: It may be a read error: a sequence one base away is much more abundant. The CDR3 region is CASSTILRDRGLYEQYF. CDR3 nucleotide sequence: TGTGCCAGCAGTACCATCCTCCGGGACAGGGGACTATACGAGCAGTACTTC. V and J are TRBV28 and TRBJ2-7, with TRBD1 matching over 10 bases. Germline V gives CDR1 MDHEN, CDR2 SYDVKM. V shed 5 bases and J 4 bases; nucleotides not matched to a gene: 14. This CDR3 contains 17 residues.

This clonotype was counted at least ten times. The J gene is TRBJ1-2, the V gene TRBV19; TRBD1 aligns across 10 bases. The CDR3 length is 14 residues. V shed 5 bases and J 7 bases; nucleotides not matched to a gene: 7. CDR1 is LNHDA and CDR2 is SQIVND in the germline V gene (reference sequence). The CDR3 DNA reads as TGTGCCAGTAGTCCGGGACAGGGGAGAAGTGGCTACACCTTC. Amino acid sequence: CASSPGQGRSGYTF. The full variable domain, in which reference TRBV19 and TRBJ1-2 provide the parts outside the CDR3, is DGGITQSPKYLFRKEGQNVTLSCEQNLNHDAMYWYRQDPGQGLRLIYYSQIVNDFQKGDIAEGYSVSREKKESFPLTVTSAQKNPTAFYLCASSPGQGRSGYTFGSGTRLTVV.

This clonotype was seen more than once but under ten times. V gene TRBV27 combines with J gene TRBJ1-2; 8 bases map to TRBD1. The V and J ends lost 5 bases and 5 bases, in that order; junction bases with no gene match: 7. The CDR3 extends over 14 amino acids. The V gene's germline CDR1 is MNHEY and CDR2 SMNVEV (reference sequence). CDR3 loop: CASSPQGQVYGYTF. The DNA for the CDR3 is TGTGCCAGCAGTCCCCAGGGACAGGTATATGGCTACACCTTC.

CDR3 protein: CASSGGLAVDNEQFF. In DNA, the CDR3 is TGTGCCAGCAGCGGCGGACTAGCGGTAGACAATGAGCAGTTCTTC. The rearrangement joins TRBV7-9 to TRBJ2-1, with 10 bases lining up with TRBD2. From germline, CDR1 is SEHNR and CDR2 FQNEAQ (reference sequence). Germline trimming cut 5 bases from V and 5 bases from J; bases unmatched to any gene: 6. The CDR3 has 15 amino acids.

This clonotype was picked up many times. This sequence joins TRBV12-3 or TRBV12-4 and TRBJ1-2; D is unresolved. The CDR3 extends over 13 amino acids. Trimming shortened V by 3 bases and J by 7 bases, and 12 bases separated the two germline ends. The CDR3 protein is CASSLGSYIGYTF. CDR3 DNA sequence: TGTGCCAGCAGTTTGGGATCCTATATTGGCTACACCTTC.

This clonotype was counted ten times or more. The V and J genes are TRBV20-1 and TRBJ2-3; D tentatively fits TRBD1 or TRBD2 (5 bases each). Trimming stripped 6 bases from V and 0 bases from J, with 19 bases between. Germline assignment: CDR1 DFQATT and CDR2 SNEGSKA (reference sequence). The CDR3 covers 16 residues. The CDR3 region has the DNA TGCAGTGCGGATTCGGAGCGGACACGCAGCACAGATACGCAGTATTTT. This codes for CSADSERTRSTDTQYF.

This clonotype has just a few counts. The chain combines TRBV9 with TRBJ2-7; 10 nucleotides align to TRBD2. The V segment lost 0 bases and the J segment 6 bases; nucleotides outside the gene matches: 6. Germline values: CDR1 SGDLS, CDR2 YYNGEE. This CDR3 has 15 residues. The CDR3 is CASSVGSGRDSEQYF. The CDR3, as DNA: TGTGCCAGCAGCGTAGGAAGCGGGAGGGATTCCGAGCAGTACTTC.

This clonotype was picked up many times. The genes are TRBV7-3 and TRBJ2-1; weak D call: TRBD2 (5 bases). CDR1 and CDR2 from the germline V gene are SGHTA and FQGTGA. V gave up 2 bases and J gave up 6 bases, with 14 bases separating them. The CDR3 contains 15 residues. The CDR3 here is CASSLFSGEGNEQFF. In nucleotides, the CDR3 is TGTGCCAGCAGCTTATTCAGCGGAGAGGGCAATGAGCAGTTCTTC. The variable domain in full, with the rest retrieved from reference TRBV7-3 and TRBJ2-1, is GAGVSQTPSNKVTEKGKYVELRCDPISGHTALYWYRQSLGQGPEFLIYFQGTGAADDSGLPNDRFFAVRPEGSVSTLKIQRTERGDSAVYLCASSLFSGEGNEQFFGPGTRLTVL.

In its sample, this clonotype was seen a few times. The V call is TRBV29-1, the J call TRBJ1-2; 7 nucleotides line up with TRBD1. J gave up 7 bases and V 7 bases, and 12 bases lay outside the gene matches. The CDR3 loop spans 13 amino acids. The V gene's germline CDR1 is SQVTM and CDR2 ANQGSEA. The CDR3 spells CSALTGVGVGYTF. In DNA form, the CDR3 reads TGCAGCGCTTTAACAGGGGTTGGAGTTGGCTACACCTTC.

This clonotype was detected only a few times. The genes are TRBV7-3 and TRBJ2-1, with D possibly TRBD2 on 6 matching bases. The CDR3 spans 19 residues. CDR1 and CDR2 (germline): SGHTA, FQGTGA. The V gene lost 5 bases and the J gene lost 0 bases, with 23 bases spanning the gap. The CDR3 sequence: CASSLSGTVAAGSYNEQFF. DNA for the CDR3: TGTGCCAGCAGCCTAAGTGGGACGGTAGCGGCGGGCTCCTACAATGAGCAGTTCTTC. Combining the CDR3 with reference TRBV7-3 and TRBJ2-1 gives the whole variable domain GAGVSQTPSNKVTEKGKYVELRCDPISGHTALYWYRQSLGQGPEFLIYFQGTGAADDSGLPNDRFFAVRPEGSVSTLKIQRTERGDSAVYLCASSLSGTVAAGSYNEQFFGPGTRLTVL.

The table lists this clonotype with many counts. CDR3 bases: TGTGCCAGCAGCTTTGGTGGGCTTGAAGCTTTCTTT. Its translation is CASSFGGLEAFF. The chain joins TRBV5-5 to TRBJ1-1; unclear D gene. V was cut by 2 bases and J by 7 bases, with 9 bases left in between. Germline CDR1 SGHKS, CDR2 YYEKEE (reference sequence). The CDR3 runs 12 residues. Full variable domain (remainder filled in from reference TRBV5-5 and TRBJ1-1): DAGVTQSPTHLIKTRGQQVTLRCSPISGHKSVSWYQQVLGQGPQFIFQYYEKEERGRGNFPDRFSARQFPNYSSELNVNALLLGDSALYLCASSFGGLEAFFGQGTRLTVV.

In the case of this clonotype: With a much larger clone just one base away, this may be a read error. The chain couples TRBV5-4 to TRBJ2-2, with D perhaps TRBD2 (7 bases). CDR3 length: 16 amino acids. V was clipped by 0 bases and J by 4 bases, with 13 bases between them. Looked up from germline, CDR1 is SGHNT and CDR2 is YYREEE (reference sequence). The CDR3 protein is CASSLEGGLFTGELFF. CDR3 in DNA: TGTGCCAGCAGCTTGGAGGGGGGACTATTCACCGGGGAGCTGTTTTTT.

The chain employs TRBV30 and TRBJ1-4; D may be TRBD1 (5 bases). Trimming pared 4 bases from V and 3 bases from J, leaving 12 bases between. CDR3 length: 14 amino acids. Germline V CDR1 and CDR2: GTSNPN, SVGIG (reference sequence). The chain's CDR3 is CAWTGGFANEKLFF. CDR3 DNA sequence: TGTGCCTGGACCGGGGGTTTTGCTAATGAAAAACTGTTTTTT.

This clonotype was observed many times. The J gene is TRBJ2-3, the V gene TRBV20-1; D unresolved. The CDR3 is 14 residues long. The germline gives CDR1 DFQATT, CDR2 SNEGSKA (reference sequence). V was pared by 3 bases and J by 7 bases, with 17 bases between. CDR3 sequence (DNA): TGCAGTGCTAGGACCGCAAAGTCGGTACATACGCAGTATTTT. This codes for CSARTAKSVHTQYF.

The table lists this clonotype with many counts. The chain's CDR3 is CSAPDRSPPNYGYTF. For the CDR3, the DNA is TGCAGTGCACCGGACAGGTCCCCTCCTAACTATGGCTACACCTTC. J is TRBJ1-2 and V is TRBV20-1; 7 positions agree with TRBD1. Looked up from germline, CDR1 is DFQATT and CDR2 is SNEGSKA (reference sequence). This CDR3 comprises 15 residues. The J segment lost 0 bases and the V segment lost 6 bases, leaving 10 bases of the junction unmatched.

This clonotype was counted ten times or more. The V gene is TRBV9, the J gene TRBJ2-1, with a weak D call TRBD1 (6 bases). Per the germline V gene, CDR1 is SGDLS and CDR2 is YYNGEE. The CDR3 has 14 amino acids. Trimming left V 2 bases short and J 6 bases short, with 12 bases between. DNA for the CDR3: TGTGCCAGCAGCGTGGGGGCCCGGAGCAATGAGCAGTTCTTC. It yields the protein CASSVGARSNEQFF.

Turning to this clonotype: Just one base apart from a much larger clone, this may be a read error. In nucleotides, the CDR3 is TGTGCCTGGATTAAACAGGGGCTGAATAATTCACCCCCCCACTTT. It specifies CAWIKQGLNNSPPHF. The V and J genes are TRBV30 and TRBJ1-6, with 7 positions matching TRBD1. The CDR3 extends over 15 amino acids. Germline loops: CDR1 GTSNPN, CDR2 SVGIG (reference sequence).

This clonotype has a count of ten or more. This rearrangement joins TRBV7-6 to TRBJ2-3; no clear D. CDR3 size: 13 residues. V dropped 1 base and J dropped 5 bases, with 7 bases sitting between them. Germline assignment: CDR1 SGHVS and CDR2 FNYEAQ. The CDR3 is CASSLENLDTQYF. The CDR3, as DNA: TGTGCCAGCAGCTTAGAAAATTTAGATACGCAGTATTTT.

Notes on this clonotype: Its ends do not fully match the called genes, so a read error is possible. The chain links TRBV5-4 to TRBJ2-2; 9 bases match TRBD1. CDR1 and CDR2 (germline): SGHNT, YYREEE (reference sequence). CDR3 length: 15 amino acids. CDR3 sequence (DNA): TGTGCCAGCAGCTTAGGGACAGGGTATGACGGGGAGCTGCTTTTT. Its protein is CASSLGTGYDGELLF.

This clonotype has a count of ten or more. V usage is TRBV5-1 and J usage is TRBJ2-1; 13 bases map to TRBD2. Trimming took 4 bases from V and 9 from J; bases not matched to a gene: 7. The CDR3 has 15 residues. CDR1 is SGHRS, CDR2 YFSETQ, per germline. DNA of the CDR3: TGCGCCAGCAGCCCCGGACTAGCGGGAGTCGCTGAGCAGTTCTTC. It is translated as CASSPGLAGVAEQFF. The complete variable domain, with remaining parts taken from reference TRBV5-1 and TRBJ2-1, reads KAGVTQTPRYLIKTRGQQVTLSCSPISGHRSVSWYQQTPGQGLQFLFEYFSETQRNKGNFPGRFSGRQFSNSRSEMNVSTLELGDSALYLCASSPGLAGVAEQFFGPGTRLTVL.

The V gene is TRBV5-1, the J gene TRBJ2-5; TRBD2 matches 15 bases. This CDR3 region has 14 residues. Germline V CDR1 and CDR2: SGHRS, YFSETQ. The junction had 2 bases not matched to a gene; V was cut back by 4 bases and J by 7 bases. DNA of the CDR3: TGCGCCAGCAGCCCGGGACTAGCGGGAGGGACCCAGTACTTC. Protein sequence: CASSPGLAGGTQYF.

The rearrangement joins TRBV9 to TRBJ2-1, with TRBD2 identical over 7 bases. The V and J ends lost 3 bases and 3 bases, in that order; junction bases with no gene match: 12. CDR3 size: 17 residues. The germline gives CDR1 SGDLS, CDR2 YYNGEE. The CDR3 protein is CASSGGLGEGFYNEQFF. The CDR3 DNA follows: TGTGCCAGCAGCGGCGGCCTGGGGGAGGGGTTCTACAATGAGCAGTTCTTC.

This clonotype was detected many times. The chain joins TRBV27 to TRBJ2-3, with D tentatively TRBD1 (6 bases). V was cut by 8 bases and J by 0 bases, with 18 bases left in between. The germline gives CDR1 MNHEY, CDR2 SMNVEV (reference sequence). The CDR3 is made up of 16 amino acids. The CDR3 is CASGVYIGQSTDTQYF. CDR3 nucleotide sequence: TGTGCCAGCGGAGTTTATATTGGACAGAGCACAGATACGCAGTATTTT.

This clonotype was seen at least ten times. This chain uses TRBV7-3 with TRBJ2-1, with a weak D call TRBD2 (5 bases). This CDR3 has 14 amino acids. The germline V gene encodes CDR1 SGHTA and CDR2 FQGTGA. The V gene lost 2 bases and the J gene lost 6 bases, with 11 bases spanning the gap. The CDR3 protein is CASSLRGGFNEQFF. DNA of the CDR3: TGTGCCAGCAGCTTACGGGGTGGATTCAATGAGCAGTTCTTC. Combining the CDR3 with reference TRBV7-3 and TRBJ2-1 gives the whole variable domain GAGVSQTPSNKVTEKGKYVELRCDPISGHTALYWYRQSLGQGPEFLIYFQGTGAADDSGLPNDRFFAVRPEGSVSTLKIQRTERGDSAVYLCASSLRGGFNEQFFGPGTRLTVL.

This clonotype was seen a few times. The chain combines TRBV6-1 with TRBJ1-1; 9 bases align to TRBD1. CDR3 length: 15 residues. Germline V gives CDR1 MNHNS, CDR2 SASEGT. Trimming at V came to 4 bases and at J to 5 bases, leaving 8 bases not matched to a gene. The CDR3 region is CASSALKQGATEAFF. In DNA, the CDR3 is TGTGCCAGCAGTGCGTTGAAACAGGGGGCAACTGAAGCTTTCTTT.

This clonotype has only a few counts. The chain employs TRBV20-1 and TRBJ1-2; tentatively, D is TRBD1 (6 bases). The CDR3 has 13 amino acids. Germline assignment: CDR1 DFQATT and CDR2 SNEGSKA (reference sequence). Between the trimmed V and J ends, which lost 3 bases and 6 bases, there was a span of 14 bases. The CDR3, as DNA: TGCAGTGCTAGCCGGGGGGGGCAAGATGGCTACACCTTC. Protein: CSASRGGQDGYTF.

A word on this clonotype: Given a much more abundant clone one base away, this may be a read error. In nucleotides, the CDR3 is TGTGCCAGCAGCCGGGAAAACACCGGGGAGCTGTTTTTT. It translates to CASSRENTGELFF. The chain combines TRBV7-8 with TRBJ2-2, with TRBD2 as a possible D gene (5 bases). CDR3 length: 13 amino acids. Trimming took off 5 bases at V and 2 bases at J, with 6 bases between the two ends. The germline gives CDR1 SGHVS, CDR2 FQNEAQ.